The 3 T cell receptor beta chains listed next were all sequenced from one sample in a study of technical replicates of blood from a few donors listed by TCRdb under 2017. The library was built by means of the immunoSEQ multiplex PCR assay. Sourced from immuneACCESS, this table was stored by TCRdb with only in-frame sequences that have V and J called. A share of the clones is absent; for the studies checked, an unresolved V gene accounts for under half, and the remainder has no known explanation. The sample table lists about 82,000 clones, 85% to 95% of them with a count of one. Of the sample, about 0.39% falls within the top ten clones. The sample comprised T cells isolated from PBMCs. These receptors were taken from a human donor in good health.

Comment on this clone: A junction end diverges from the germline sequence, so it may reflect a read error. The genes are TRBV2 and TRBJ1-1; possible D gene TRBD1, 5 bases. From germline, CDR1 is SNHLY and CDR2 FYNNEI. The CDR3 contains 14 residues. The CDR3 nucleotides are TGTGCCAGCAGTGAAGAGGAGGGGCCTATAAAAGACGGCTTT. It codes for CASSEEEGPIKDGF.

The V call is TRBV28, the J call TRBJ2-5; TRBD2 agrees at 7 bases. The CDR3 runs 16 residues. Per germline, CDR1 MDHEN and CDR2 SYDVKM. V shed 4 bases, J shed 0 bases, and the junction held 8 bases outside the gene matches. The CDR3 protein is CASSSLGRGYQETQYF. CDR3 sequence (DNA): TGTGCCAGCAGTTCCCTGGGGCGGGGGTACCAAGAGACCCAGTACTTC.

V usage is TRBV2 and J usage is TRBJ2-1, with TRBD2 as a possible D gene (6 bases). V lost 8 bases and J lost 0, with 14 bases in between. The CDR3 has 15 residues. Germline V gene data show CDR1 as SNHLY and CDR2 as FYNNEI. CDR3 sequence: CASDIAESSYNEQFF. CDR3 coding DNA: TGTGCCAGCGATATAGCGGAGAGCTCCTACAATGAGCAGTTCTTC.